This section outlines one T cell receptor (beta chain) sequence together with its context. The antigen is unknown. The data originate from a study of OX40 agonist ivuxolimab in advanced cancers. About the research overall: Ivuxolimab, an antibody acting as an agonist of OX40 (CD134), was used to treat patients. Partial responses were recorded for three patients, including one with hepatocellular carcinoma and two with cutaneous melanoma. Regarding the study as a whole: Both blood CD4+ and CD8+ T cells showed clonal growth by week 6 at 0.1 to 3.0 mg/kg.

V lost 4 bases to trimming and J lost 2 bases, with 16 bases between them. CDR3 length: 16 residues. Germline CDR1 SGHAT, CDR2 FQNNGV. Generated by immunoSEQ multiplex PCR, the TCRdb table keeps only in-frame clones and is missing some. The sample has about 42,000 clones; more than 80% are singletons. This material consisted of CD4+ or CD8+ T cells sorted from blood, taken in a trial of the OX40 agonist ivuxolimab. The chain employs TRBV11-2 and TRBJ2-3; D possibly matches TRBD1 or TRBD2 (5 bases each). This receptor was identified in an adult with an advanced solid tumor such as melanoma, head and neck, liver or kidney cancer. CDR3 amino acids: CASSYSVGVVTDTQYF. The CDR3 DNA is TGTGCCAGCAGCTATAGCGTAGGGGTAGTCACAGATACGCAGTATTTT.